This T cell receptor beta chain is from a study of metastatic and nonmetastatic thyroid tumors. Across the whole study: Where malignant and benign thyroid patients were concerned, repertoires were compared across blood and tumor or nodule tissue. The study's findings and limits: A significant increase in TCR beta diversity was reportedly seen in malignant thyroid tumors relative to benign nodules, in blood and tumor.

TCRdb re-analyzed the PCR reads through MiXCR. Among around 26,000 clones, approximately 20% were seen once, and the ten largest hold roughly 4.3%. Treatment of any kind had been given to no patient before thyroid surgery. Points on this clone: Its antigen is still unknown.

V lost 2 bases to trimming and J lost 5 bases, with 21 bases between them. CDR1 is SGHTA, CDR2 FQGNSA, per germline. This CDR3 has 17 residues. This clonotype was obtained from a female donor with papillary thyroid cancer or a benign thyroid nodule (not recorded which). Some clones in this sample may be carry-over from other donors' samples. The chain recombines TRBV7-2 with TRBJ2-5; TRBD2 is a possible D gene (6 bases). Specimen: adjacent normal tissue. As DNA, the CDR3 is TGTGCCAGCAGCTTACAGGCGCCGGAGGGCGGGCGGGAGACCCAGTACTTC. Its protein is CASSLQAPEGGRETQYF.